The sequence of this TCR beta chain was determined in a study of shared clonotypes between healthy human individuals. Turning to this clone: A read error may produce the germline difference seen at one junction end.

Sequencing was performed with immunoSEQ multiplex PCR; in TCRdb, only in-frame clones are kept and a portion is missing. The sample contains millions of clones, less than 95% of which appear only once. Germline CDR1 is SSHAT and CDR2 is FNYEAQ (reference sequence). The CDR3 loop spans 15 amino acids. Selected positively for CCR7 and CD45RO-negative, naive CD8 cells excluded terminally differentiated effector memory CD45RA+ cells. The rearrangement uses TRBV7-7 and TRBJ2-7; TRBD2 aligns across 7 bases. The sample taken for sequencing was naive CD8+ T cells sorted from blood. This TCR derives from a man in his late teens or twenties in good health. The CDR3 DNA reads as TGTGCTAGCAGCTTAGGACGGGGGGAGGCCTACGAGCAGTACTTC. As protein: CASSLGRGEAYEQYF.